Listed below are T cell receptor beta chains from one sample, sequenced in a study of lymphopenia after photon versus proton radiotherapy. Using immunoSEQ multiplex PCR, the repertoire was profiled, and TCRdb retains in-frame clones only, with some absent. Among about 40,000 clones listed, roughly four fifths were seen once. Material: peripheral blood, obtained from a patient treated with proton-based radiotherapy. Receptors originate from a woman between 65 and 79 years old with pancreatic cancer. Both conserved end residues are part of each CDR3. Each record gives: V gene, J gene, D gene, CDR3 protein, CDR3 DNA. A D gene is named only where the DNA matches it firmly.

v_gene: TRBV19; j_gene: TRBJ1-1; d_gene: TRBD1; CDR3aa: CAARGQGVGNTEAFF; CDR3nt: TGTGCCGCTAGAGGACAGGGGGTTGGAAACACTGAAGCTTTCTTT
v_gene: TRBV7-2; j_gene: TRBJ2-6; d_gene: .; CDR3aa: CASSLGVGRRVSGANVLTF; CDR3nt: TGTGCCAGCAGCTTAGGGGTTGGACGACGGGTCTCTGGGGCCAACGTCCTGACTTTC
v_gene: TRBV6-6; j_gene: TRBJ2-7; d_gene: .; CDR3aa: CGSSPQRGEQYF; CDR3nt: TGTGGCAGCAGCCCTCAACGTGGCGAGCAGTACTTC
v_gene: TRBV6-1; j_gene: TRBJ2-6; d_gene: .; CDR3aa: CASSAGPGANVLTF; CDR3nt: TGTGCCAGCAGTGCGGGGCCTGGGGCCAACGTCCTGACTTTC
v_gene: TRBV7-9; j_gene: TRBJ1-6; d_gene: .; CDR3aa: CASGAGESPLHF; CDR3nt: TGTGCCAGCGGGGCAGGGGAATCACCCCTCCACTTT
v_gene: TRBV9; j_gene: TRBJ1-6; d_gene: .; CDR3aa: CASSVSGFNSPLHF; CDR3nt: TGTGCCAGCAGCGTTTCTGGTTTCAATTCACCCCTCCACTTT
v_gene: TRBV15; j_gene: TRBJ1-5; d_gene: .; CDR3aa: CATSRDPAGLSNQPQHF; CDR3nt: TGTGCCACCAGCAGAGATCCCGCGGGACTTAGCAATCAGCCCCAGCATTTT
v_gene: TRBV19; j_gene: TRBJ1-1; d_gene: .; CDR3aa: CASSIRIGNTEAFF; CDR3nt: TGTGCCAGTAGTATTAGAATCGGGAACACTGAAGCTTTCTTT
v_gene: TRBV6-4; j_gene: TRBJ2-3; d_gene: TRBD1; CDR3aa: CASSRDRGSTDTQYF; CDR3nt: TGTGCCAGCAGCCGGGACAGGGGATCCACAGATACGCAGTATTTT
v_gene: TRBV2; j_gene: TRBJ1-1; d_gene: .; CDR3aa: CASRGTGGDGTEAFF; CDR3nt: TGTGCCAGCAGGGGGACGGGAGGGGACGGCACTGAAGCTTTCTTT